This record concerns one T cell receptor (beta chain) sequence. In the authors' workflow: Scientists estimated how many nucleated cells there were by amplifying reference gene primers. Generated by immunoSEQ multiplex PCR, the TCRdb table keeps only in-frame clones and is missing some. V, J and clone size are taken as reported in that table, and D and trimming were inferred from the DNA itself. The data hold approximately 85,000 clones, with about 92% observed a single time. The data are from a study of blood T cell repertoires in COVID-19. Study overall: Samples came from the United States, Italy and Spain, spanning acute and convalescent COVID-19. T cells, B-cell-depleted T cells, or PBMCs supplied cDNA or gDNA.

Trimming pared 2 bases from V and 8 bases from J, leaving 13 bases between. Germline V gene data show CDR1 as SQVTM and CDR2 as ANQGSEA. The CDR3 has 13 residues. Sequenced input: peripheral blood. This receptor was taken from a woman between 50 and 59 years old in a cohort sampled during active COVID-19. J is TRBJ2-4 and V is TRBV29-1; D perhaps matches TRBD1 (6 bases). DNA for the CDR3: TGCAGCGTTGAACCCCCAGGGGTGGACATTCAGTACTTC. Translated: CSVEPPGVDIQYF.